This TCR beta chain came from a study of patients and donors after allogeneic stem cell transplantation. The germline V and J ends were trimmed by 2 bases and 3 bases, with 9 bases remaining between them. This CDR3 contains 15 residues. CDR1 is SGHKS and CDR2 is YYEKEE in the germline V gene (reference sequence). Each CDR3 protein is one row after TCRdb ran MiXCR on the RT-PCR reads. Of roughly 880,000 distinct CDR3 sequences listed, approximately 18% are singletons. The clonotype comes from a human donor who was either an allogeneic HSCT recipient or a stem cell or donor lymphocyte infusion donor (not recorded which). It is not recorded whose cells these are; they may come from a transplant donor. The specimen was blood, either unsorted or a sorted T cell fraction (not recorded which). The rearrangement joins TRBV5-5 to TRBJ2-6, with D possibly TRBD1 on 5 matching bases. DNA of the CDR3: TGTGCCAGCAGCTTAGGGGAACATGGGGCCAACGTCCTGACTTTC. The encoded protein is CASSLGEHGANVLTF.